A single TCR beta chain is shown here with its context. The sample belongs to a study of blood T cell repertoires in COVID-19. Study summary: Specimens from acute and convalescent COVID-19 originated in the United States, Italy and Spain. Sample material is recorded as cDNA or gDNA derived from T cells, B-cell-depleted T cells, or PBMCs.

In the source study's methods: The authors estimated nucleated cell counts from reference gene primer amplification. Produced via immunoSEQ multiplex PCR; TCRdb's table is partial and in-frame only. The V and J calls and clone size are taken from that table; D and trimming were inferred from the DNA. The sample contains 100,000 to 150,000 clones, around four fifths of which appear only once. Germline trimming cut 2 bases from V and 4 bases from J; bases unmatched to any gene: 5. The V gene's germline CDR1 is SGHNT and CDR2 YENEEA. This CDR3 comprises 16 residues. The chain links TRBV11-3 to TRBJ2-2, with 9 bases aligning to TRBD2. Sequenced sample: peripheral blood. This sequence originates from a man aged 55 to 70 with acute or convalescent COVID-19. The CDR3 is CASSLRLADPTGELFF. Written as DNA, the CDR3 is TGTGCCAGCAGCTTACGACTAGCGGACCCCACCGGGGAGCTGTTTTTT.